The source of this T cell receptor (beta chain) is a study of early T cells in non-severe SARS-CoV-2 infection. Study details: Investigators sequenced bulk RNA drawn from unsorted whole blood, and chains remained unpaired.

cDNA molecules, individually, were tagged with unique molecular identifiers. TCRdb called the 5' RACE reads again in MiXCR, with one record for every CDR3 protein. The table includes tens of thousands of distinct CDR3 sequences, less than 9.5% detected once. This clonotype was observed a few times. The CDR3 sequence is 13 residues long. Germline V CDR1 and CDR2: SGHVS, FNYEAQ. V was shortened by 5 bases and J by 6 bases, with 12 bases between the two germline ends. The origin of this receptor is an adult who was a healthcare worker with PCR-confirmed SARS-CoV-2 infection or an uninfected control (not recorded which). The gene calls are TRBV7-6 and TRBJ2-3, with D uncertain. The material sequenced was whole blood. The DNA of the CDR3 is TGTGCCAGCAGCCCGACCCTCACCGATACGCAGTATTTT. It specifies CASSPTLTDTQYF.